The 18 T cell receptor beta chains reported below all come from one sample, sequenced in a study of T cell changes during pregnancy in multiple sclerosis. Sequenced by immunoSEQ multiplex PCR; TCRdb stores in-frame clones only, minus some. Among roughly 61,000 clones listed, just over 90% were seen once. Sequencing was performed on peripheral blood, taken after pregnancy. The receptor set was obtained from a female donor with multiple sclerosis, enrolled in a pregnancy study.

The chain joins TRBV5-6 to TRBJ1-6, with a possible D match to TRBD1 (6 bases). The length of the CDR3 is 16 residues. The germline V and J ends were trimmed by 4 bases and 6 bases, with 17 bases remaining between them. CDR1 and CDR2 (germline): SGHDT, YYEEEE. In DNA, the CDR3 is TGTGCCAGCAGCCTTGGCCTACAGGGTAGTAATTCACCCCTCCACTTT. Its translation: CASSLGLQGSNSPLHF.

CDR3 in amino acids: CASSPLGLASYEQYF. CDR3 coding DNA: TGTGCCAGCTCACCCTTGGGACTAGCTTCCTACGAGCAGTACTTC. The gene calls are TRBV18 and TRBJ2-7; TRBD2 matches 9 bases. The germline V gene encodes CDR1 KGHSH and CDR2 LQKENI. The CDR3 has 15 amino acids. Losses at the gene ends were 3 bases for V and 1 base for J; bases not matched to a gene: 4.

This rearrangement joins TRBV7-2 to TRBJ2-2; TRBD2 agrees at 7 bases. Per germline, CDR1 SGHTA and CDR2 FQGNSA. V gave up 2 bases and J gave up 1 base; unmatched junction bases: 4. The CDR3 runs to 16 residues. The CDR3 loop reads CASSLRLAGNTGELFF. CDR3 sequence (DNA): TGTGCCAGCAGCTTAAGATTAGCGGGGAACACCGGGGAGCTGTTTTTT. Combining the CDR3 with reference TRBV7-2 and TRBJ2-2 gives the whole variable domain GAGVSQSPSNKVTEKGKDVELRCDPISGHTALYWYRQSLGQGLEFLIYFQGNSAPDKSGLPSDRFSAERTGGSVSTLTIQRTQQEDSAVYLCASSLRLAGNTGELFFGEGSRLTVL.

The rearrangement links TRBV10-2 to TRBJ2-1; possibly TRBD2 for D (6 bases). The CDR3 is made up of 11 amino acids. CDR1 and CDR2 from the germline V gene are WSHSY and SAAADI. The CDR3 region is CAGGSGGEQFF. The CDR3 nucleotides read TGCGCGGGAGGATCCGGGGGTGAGCAGTTCTTC.

Written as DNA, the CDR3 is TGCGCCAGCAGCCCCCCGTTTGTAGAGAGGGCACACGAGCAGTACTTC. It translates to CASSPPFVERAHEQYF. The chain links TRBV5-1 to TRBJ2-7; possible D gene TRBD2, 5 bases. Germline V lookup: CDR1 SGHRS, CDR2 YFSETQ. The CDR3 covers 16 residues. The germline V and J ends were trimmed by 4 bases and 5 bases, with 22 bases remaining between them. Variable domain in full (rest from reference TRBV5-1 and TRBJ2-7): KAGVTQTPRYLIKTRGQQVTLSCSPISGHRSVSWYQQTPGQGLQFLFEYFSETQRNKGNFPGRFSGRQFSNSRSEMNVSTLELGDSALYLCASSPPFVERAHEQYFGPGTRLTVT.

The J gene is TRBJ1-2, the V gene TRBV19, with 9 bases aligning to TRBD1. The V and J ends lost 4 bases and 8 bases, in that order; junction bases with no gene match: 5. The CDR3 contains 13 residues. Germline loops: CDR1 LNHDA, CDR2 SQIVND (reference sequence). CDR3 DNA: TGTGCCAGTAGTACGGACAGGGGTGGGGGCTACACCTTC. It codes for CASSTDRGGGYTF.

This sequence joins TRBV7-2 and TRBJ2-1; 10 bases fit TRBD2. V lost 4 bases, J lost 8 bases, and 14 bases stayed unmatched. This CDR3 spans 17 amino acids. Per germline, CDR1 SGHTA and CDR2 FQGNSA. CDR3 DNA sequence: TGTGCCAGCAGCTCCATTACAATAGCGGGAGGTTTCGATGAGCAGTTCTTC. This translates into CASSSITIAGGFDEQFF.

The chain has TRBV9 and TRBJ1-1; maybe TRBD1 (6 bases). The CDR3 covers 17 residues. Per germline, CDR1 SGDLS and CDR2 YYNGEE. V was clipped by 0 bases and J by 4 bases, with 19 bases between them. The CDR3 bases are TGTGCCAGCAGCGTAGGCACGGGGGGCCAGGGCTTCACTGAAGCTTTCTTT. This codes for CASSVGTGGQGFTEAFF.

The CDR3 nucleotides are TGTGCCAGCAGCTTCGAGGGTATCGATCAGCCCCAGCATTTT. Translated, it gives CASSFEGIDQPQHF. The chain joins TRBV5-8 to TRBJ1-5; D uncertain. The V and J ends lost 2 bases and 5 bases respectively, with 11 bases between them. CDR3 size: 14 residues. CDR1 is SGHTS, CDR2 YDEGEE, per germline. Filled out from reference TRBV5-8 and TRBJ1-5, the complete variable domain reads EAGVTQSPTHLIKTRGQQATLRCSPISGHTSVYWYQQALGLGLQFLLWYDEGEERNRGNFPPRFSGRQFPNYSSELNVNALELEDSALYLCASSFEGIDQPQHFGDGTRLSIL.

The chain joins TRBV28 to TRBJ2-5; a weak D match, TRBD2 (5 bases). TRBJ2-7 matches the DNA end more closely, so the J call is doubtful. There are 16 residues in the CDR3. CDR1 and CDR2 (germline): MDHEN, SYDVKM. DNA for the CDR3: TGTGCCAGCAGTTTATTCATGCGGGTAGCCCCCTACGAGCAGTACTTC. Residues: CASSLFMRVAPYEQYF.

The CDR3 is CASSLTSGSYNEQFF. The CDR3 coding sequence is TGTGCCAGCAGCTTGACTAGCGGATCCTACAATGAGCAGTTCTTC. The V and J genes are TRBV6-4 and TRBJ2-1; 9 nucleotides align to TRBD2. From germline, CDR1 is MRHNA and CDR2 SNTAGT. Trimming removed 6 bases from V and 1 base from J; junction bases left unmatched: 4. This CDR3 is built from 15 residues.

The chain has TRBV28 and TRBJ1-3; TRBD1 matches 7 bases. Losses at the gene ends were 6 bases for V and 2 bases for J; bases not matched to a gene: 4. The CDR3 has 14 amino acids. In germline, CDR1 is MDHEN, CDR2 SYDVKM. For the CDR3, the DNA is TGTGCCAGCAGACTCGGGACAGCTGGAAACACCATATATTTT. Protein: CASRLGTAGNTIYF.

J is TRBJ2-3 and V is TRBV4-3; TRBD2 matches 8 bases. Trimming cost V 3 bases and J 2 bases; bases outside gene matches: 4. This CDR3 contains 15 residues. The V gene's germline CDR1 is LGHNA and CDR2 YSLEER. CDR3 sequence: CASSQLAGPTDTQYF. The CDR3 nucleotides read TGCGCCAGCAGCCAGTTAGCGGGGCCCACAGATACGCAGTATTTT.

V and J are TRBV5-1 and TRBJ2-7; D is undetermined. CDR1 and CDR2 from the germline V gene are SGHRS and YFSETQ. This CDR3 is 16 amino acids long. Trimming stripped 0 bases from V and 0 bases from J, with 13 bases between. This chain's CDR3 is CASSLDPQPSSYEQYF. The CDR3 DNA sequence: TGCGCCAGCAGCTTGGATCCACAGCCGAGCTCCTACGAGCAGTACTTC.

The V gene is TRBV18, the J gene TRBJ1-1; the D gene is possibly TRBD1 (6 bases). V lost 5 bases, J lost 4 bases, and 17 bases lay in between. The CDR3 consists of 15 residues. The germline CDR1 and CDR2 sequences are KGHSH and LQKENI. The CDR3 protein is CASSYIQGRGTEAFF. CDR3 nucleotide sequence: TGTGCCAGCTCATACATTCAGGGGCGCGGCACTGAAGCTTTCTTT.

This clone was recorded only once. The genes are TRBV6-1 and TRBJ2-5; a possible D gene is TRBD2 (6 bases). With 4 bases removed from V and 4 bases from J, the gap between germline ends came to 10 bases. The CDR3 spans 13 residues. The germline gives CDR1 MNHNS, CDR2 SASEGT. CDR3 loop: CASSGRVGETQYF. CDR3 DNA: TGTGCCAGCAGTGGGAGGGTTGGAGAGACCCAGTACTTC.

The gene calls are TRBV7-2 and TRBJ1-2; D might be TRBD1 (5 bases). CDR3 length: 15 amino acids. Trimming pared 5 bases from V and 8 bases from J, leaving 21 bases between. The germline CDR1 and CDR2 sequences are SGHTA and FQGNSA. The CDR3 DNA follows: TGTGCCAGCAGCCCACCCCGCGACAGCCTAGGGGGCTACACCTTC. It is translated as CASSPPRDSLGGYTF. Looking up the rest from reference TRBV7-2 and TRBJ1-2 gives the full variable domain: GAGVSQSPSNKVTEKGKDVELRCDPISGHTALYWYRQSLGQGLEFLIYFQGNSAPDKSGLPSDRFSAERTGGSVSTLTIQRTQQEDSAVYLCASSPPRDSLGGYTFGSGTRLTVV.

This clone appeared a single time. The CDR3: CASSETSGRASWETQYF. CDR3 DNA: TGTGCCAGTAGTGAGACTAGCGGGAGGGCAAGTTGGGAGACCCAGTACTTC. This chain uses TRBV19 with TRBJ2-5, with 14 positions matching TRBD2. Germline trimming cut 5 bases from V and 5 bases from J; bases unmatched to any gene: 10. This CDR3 spans 17 amino acids. Germline assignment: CDR1 LNHDA and CDR2 SQIVND (reference sequence).